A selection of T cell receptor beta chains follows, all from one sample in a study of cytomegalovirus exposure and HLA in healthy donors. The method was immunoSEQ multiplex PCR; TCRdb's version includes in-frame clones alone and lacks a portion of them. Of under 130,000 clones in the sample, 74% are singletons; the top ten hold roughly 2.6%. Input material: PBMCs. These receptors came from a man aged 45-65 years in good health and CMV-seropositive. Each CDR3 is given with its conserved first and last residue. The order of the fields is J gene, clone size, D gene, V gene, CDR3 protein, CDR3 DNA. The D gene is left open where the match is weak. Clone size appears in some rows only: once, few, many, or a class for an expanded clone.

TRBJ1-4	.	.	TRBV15	CATSRWGGDEKLFF	TGTGCCACCAGCAGATGGGGGGGGGATGAAAAACTGTTTTTT
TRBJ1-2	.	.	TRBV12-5	CASGLGGSGYGYTF	TGTGCTAGTGGTTTGGGGGGCTCTGGCTATGGCTACACCTTC
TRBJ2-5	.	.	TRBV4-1	CASSLLHGETQYF	TGCGCCAGCAGCCTTCTACACGGGGAGACCCAGTACTTC
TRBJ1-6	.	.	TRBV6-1	CASSEYMGGYSSYNSPLHF	TGTGCCAGCAGTGAATACATGGGAGGCTACAGCTCCTATAATTCACCCCTCCACTTT
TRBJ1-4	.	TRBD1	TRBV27	CASSLYGTATNEKLFF	TGTGCCAGCAGTTTATATGGGACAGCAACTAATGAAAAACTGTTTTTT
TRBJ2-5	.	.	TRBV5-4	CASSLRRVQETQYF	TGTGCCAGCAGCTTGAGGCGGGTACAAGAGACCCAGTACTTC
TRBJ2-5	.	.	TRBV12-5	CASGYTALYQETQYF	TGTGCTAGTGGTTACACAGCACTTTACCAAGAGACCCAGTACTTC
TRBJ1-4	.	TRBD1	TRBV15	CATSPDRGIRKLFF	TGTGCCACCAGCCCCGACAGGGGAATAAGGAAACTGTTTTTT
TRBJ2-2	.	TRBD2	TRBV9	CASSGGLVPSGELFF	TGTGCCAGCAGCGGGGGACTAGTCCCTAGCGGGGAGCTGTTTTTT
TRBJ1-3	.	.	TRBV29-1	CSAGSGNTIYF	TGCAGCGCAGGGTCTGGAAACACCATATATTTT
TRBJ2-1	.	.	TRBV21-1	CASSRGLAGRAYNEQFF	TGTGCCAGCAGCAGGGGACTAGCGGGACGGGCCTACAATGAGCAGTTCTTC
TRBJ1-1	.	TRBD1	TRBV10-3	CAINRDSGTEAFF	TGTGCCATCAACAGGGACAGCGGCACTGAAGCTTTCTTT
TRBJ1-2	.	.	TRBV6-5	CAIRTANYGYTF	TGTGCCATTCGGACAGCGAACTATGGCTACACCTTC
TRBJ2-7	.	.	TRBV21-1	CASSLQRLAGGDSYEQYF	TGTGCCAGCAGCCTCCAAAGACTAGCGGGAGGGGACTCCTACGAGCAGTACTTC
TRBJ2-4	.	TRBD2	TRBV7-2	CASSSGGGRDIQYF	TGTGCCAGCAGCTCCGGGGGGGGCAGGGACATTCAGTACTTC
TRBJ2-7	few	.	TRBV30	CATTRVKAYEQYF	TGTGCCACAACCAGGGTTAAAGCCTACGAGCAGTACTTC
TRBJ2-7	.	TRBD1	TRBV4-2	CASSQERTGLHEQYF	TGTGCCAGCAGCCAAGAAAGGACAGGGCTCCACGAGCAGTACTTC
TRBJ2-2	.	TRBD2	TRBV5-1	CASSGTSGVTWTGELFF	TGCGCCAGCAGCGGAACTAGCGGAGTTACGTGGACCGGGGAGCTGTTTTTT
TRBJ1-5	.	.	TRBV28	CASSLGGLMGNQPQHF	TGTGCCAGCAGTTTGGGGGGGCTCATGGGCAATCAGCCCCAGCATTTT
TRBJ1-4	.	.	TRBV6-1	CASSQPGEKLFF	TGTGCCAGCAGTCAGCCAGGGGAAAAACTGTTTTTT
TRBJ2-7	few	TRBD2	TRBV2	CASNLGLAGVDEQYF	TGTGCCAGCAACCTGGGACTAGCGGGAGTAGACGAGCAGTACTTC
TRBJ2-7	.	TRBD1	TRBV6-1	CASSAGTVRSYEQYF	TGTGCCAGCAGTGCCGGGACAGTGCGCTCCTACGAGCAGTACTTC
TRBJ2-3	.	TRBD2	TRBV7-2	CASSLRVREALPDTQYF	TGTGCCAGCAGCTTAAGGGTTCGGGAGGCCTTGCCAGATACGCAGTATTTT
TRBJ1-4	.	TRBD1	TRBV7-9	CSSSPAGTGEQKLFF	TGTTCCAGCAGCCCTGCCGGGACAGGGGAGCAAAAACTGTTTTTT
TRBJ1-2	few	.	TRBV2	CASSVSGVNGYTF	TGTGCCAGCAGTGTTTCAGGGGTGAATGGCTACACCTTC
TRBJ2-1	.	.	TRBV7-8	CASSSSTGGRNEQFF	TGTGCCAGCAGCTCATCTACCGGAGGGCGGAATGAGCAGTTCTTC
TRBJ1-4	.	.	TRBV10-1	CATVGGEGEKLFF	TGCGCCACCGTGGGGGGGGAAGGTGAAAAACTGTTTTTT
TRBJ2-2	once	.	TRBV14	CASSPTTGNTGELFF	TGTGCCAGCAGCCCTACGACTGGAAACACCGGGGAGCTGTTTTTT
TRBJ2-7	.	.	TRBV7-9	CASSLALVDYEQYF	TGTGCCAGCAGCTTAGCCCTTGTAGACTACGAGCAGTACTTC
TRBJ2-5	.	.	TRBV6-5	CASSYRAGAKTQYF	TGTGCCAGCAGTTACAGGGCGGGGGCAAAGACCCAGTACTTC
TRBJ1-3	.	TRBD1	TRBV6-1	CASSETPLHRGFTYKNTIYF	TGTGCCAGCAGTGAAACCCCCCTGCACAGGGGATTCACTTACAAAAACACCATATATTTT
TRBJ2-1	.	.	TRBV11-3	CASSSGNNEQFF	TGTGCCAGCAGCTCGGGAAACAATGAGCAGTTCTTC
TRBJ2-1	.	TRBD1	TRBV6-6	CASSYSGQGNEQFF	TGTGCCAGCAGTTACTCGGGACAGGGGAATGAGCAGTTCTTC
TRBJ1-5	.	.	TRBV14	CASSQDLEQPQHF	TGTGCCAGCAGCCAAGATCTGGAGCAGCCCCAGCATTTT
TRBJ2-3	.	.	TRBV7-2	CASSLDRRRTDTQYF	TGTGCCAGCAGCTTAGACAGGAGACGCACAGATACGCAGTATTTT
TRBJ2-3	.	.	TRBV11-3	CASSRTASTDTQYF	TGTGCCAGCAGCCGGACAGCGTCCACAGATACGCAGTATTTT
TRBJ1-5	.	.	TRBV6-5	CASSPVSSNQPQHF	TGTGCCAGCAGTCCGGTATCTAGCAATCAGCCCCAGCATTTT
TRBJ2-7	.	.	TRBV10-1	CASSETVSYEQYF	TGCGCCAGCAGTGAGACAGTCTCCTACGAGCAGTACTTC
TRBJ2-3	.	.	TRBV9	CASSVSGTSTDTQYF	TGTGCCAGCAGCGTATCCGGGACTAGCACAGATACGCAGTATTTT
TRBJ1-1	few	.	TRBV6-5	CASSPGQRTEAFF	TGTGCCAGCAGCCCTGGACAGCGCACTGAAGCTTTCTTT
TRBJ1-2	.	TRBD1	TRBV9	CASSTTSGTGGLAGAPTNYGYTF	TGTGCCAGCAGCACCACCTCCGGGACAGGGGGCCTAGCAGGGGCCCCAACGAACTATGGCTACACCTTC
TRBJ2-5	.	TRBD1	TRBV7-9	CASRKTDREETQYF	TGTGCCAGCAGGAAAACGGACAGGGAAGAGACCCAGTACTTC
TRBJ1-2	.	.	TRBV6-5	CASSETGLTGYTF	TGTGCCAGCAGTGAAACCGGACTAACGGGCTACACCTTC
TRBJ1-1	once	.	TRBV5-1	CASSSLTQGNTEAFF	TGCGCCAGCTCCTCACTCACGCAGGGGAACACTGAAGCTTTCTTT
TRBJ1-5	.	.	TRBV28	CASTQTGPNQPQHF	TGTGCCAGCACTCAGACAGGACCTAATCAGCCCCAGCATTTT
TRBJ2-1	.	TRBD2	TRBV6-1	CASRASGGAYNEQFF	TGTGCCAGCAGAGCCAGCGGGGGAGCCTACAATGAGCAGTTCTTC
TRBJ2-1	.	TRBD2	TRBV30	CAWMGTSGNNEQFF	TGTGCCTGGATGGGAACTAGCGGAAACAATGAGCAGTTCTTC
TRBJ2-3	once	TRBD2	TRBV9	CASSGLSGGTSTDTQYF	TGTGCCAGCAGCGGCCTTAGCGGGGGGACTAGCACAGATACGCAGTATTTT